Below, 29 T cell receptor beta chains from the same sample are listed, as sequenced in a study of T cell responses to AZD1222 COVID-19 vaccine. TCRdb keeps only in-frame clones here, not all; method: immunoSEQ multiplex PCR. Of 140,000 to 150,000 clones in the sample, 70% to 90% were seen once. Material: peripheral blood, obtained on day 0 of AZD1222 vaccination. The receptors originated from an adult in good health.

The J gene is TRBJ1-1, the V gene TRBV10-3, with D possibly matching TRBD1 (5 bases). The ends were cut back, 11 bases at V and 4 bases at J, with 20 bases in the middle. CDR1 is ENHRY and CDR2 is SYGVKD in the germline V gene. The CDR3 has 14 amino acids. As DNA, the CDR3 is TGTGCCTCCACGAGAGGCCAGGGAGGCACTGAAGCTTTCTTT. This encodes CASTRGQGGTEAFF.

This clone came up a few times. The rearrangement joins TRBV6-5 to TRBJ1-1; D is ambiguous. The length of the CDR3 is 15 residues. The ends were cut back, 2 bases at V and 1 base at J, with 11 bases in the middle. Germline-derived CDR1 and CDR2 are MNHEY and SVGAGI. CDR3 nucleotide sequence: TGTGCCAGCAGTTACGGACGCCAGGCGAACACTGAAGCTTTCTTT. Amino acid sequence: CASSYGRQANTEAFF.

This chain connects TRBV5-1 to TRBJ2-1, with 10 bases matching TRBD2. The germline V gene encodes CDR1 SGHRS and CDR2 YFSETQ. The V and J ends lost 6 bases and 2 bases, in that order; junction bases with no gene match: 5. The CDR3 runs to 15 residues. The CDR3 here is CASTAGTSAYNEQFF. The CDR3 nucleotides are TGCGCCAGCACGGCCGGGACTAGCGCCTACAATGAGCAGTTCTTC.

The CDR3 region is CASSPANNNYGYTF. CDR3 bases: TGTGCCAGCTCACCGGCAAACAATAACTATGGCTACACCTTC. The V and J genes are TRBV18 and TRBJ1-2; no definite D call. CDR1 is KGHSH, CDR2 LQKENI, per germline. V lost 3 bases and J 1 base, leaving 9 bases between the germline ends. The CDR3 totals 14 residues.

The genes are TRBV5-1 and TRBJ1-2, with TRBD1 matching 9 bases. This CDR3 region has 14 residues. Looked up from germline, CDR1 is SGHRS and CDR2 is YFSETQ. V shed 4 bases, J shed 3 bases, and the junction held 4 bases outside the gene matches. The CDR3 DNA is TGCGCCAGCAGCAAGGACAGGGGTGACTATGGCTACACCTTC. Translation: CASSKDRGDYGYTF. Full variable domain (outside the CDR3, taken from reference TRBV5-1 and TRBJ1-2): KAGVTQTPRYLIKTRGQQVTLSCSPISGHRSVSWYQQTPGQGLQFLFEYFSETQRNKGNFPGRFSGRQFSNSRSEMNVSTLELGDSALYLCASSKDRGDYGYTFGSGTRLTVV.

The chain is built from TRBV5-6 and TRBJ2-5; D could derive from TRBD1 or TRBD2 (5 bases each). Trimming took off 3 bases at V and 3 bases at J, with 12 bases between the two ends. This CDR3 comprises 14 residues. Germline values: CDR1 SGHDT, CDR2 YYEEEE. The CDR3 nucleotides are TGTGCCAGCAGCTATCGGGACGGAAAAGAGACCCAGTACTTC. It codes for CASSYRDGKETQYF.

This clone was counted a few times. This chain uses TRBV21-1 with TRBJ1-3; no check of the table's D call, TRBD1, against the DNA was made. TRBV21-1 is reported as a pseudogene. The CDR3 totals 15 residues. CDR3 sequence reads: CASSKVLTDGNTIYF. Here the CDR3 DNA reads TGTGCCAGCAGCAAAGTGTTAACAGACGGAAACACCATATATTTT.

The rearrangement links TRBV5-1 to TRBJ2-7; maybe TRBD1 (6 bases). The germline V gene has CDR1 SGHRS and CDR2 YFSETQ. This CDR3 comprises 12 residues. The germline V and J ends were trimmed by 7 bases and 5 bases, with 13 bases remaining between them. For the CDR3, the DNA is TGCGCCAGCGCCCCAGGGGAACACGAGCAGTACTTC. It translates to CASAPGEHEQYF.

The rearrangement links TRBV21-1 to TRBJ1-2. TRBV21-1 is reported as a pseudogene. CDR3 size: 16 residues. CDR3 protein: CASSKSRMAVGYGYTF. CDR3 bases: TGTGCCAGCAGCAAATCAAGGATGGCGGTGGGATATGGCTACACCTTC.

The rearrangement links TRBV18 to TRBJ2-1, with TRBD1 matching over 9 bases. This CDR3 comprises 15 residues. The V segment lost 6 bases and the J segment 2 bases; nucleotides outside the gene matches: 5. The V gene's germline CDR1 is KGHSH and CDR2 LQKENI. In DNA, the CDR3 is TGTGCCAGCTCCATGGACAGGGGACCCTACAATGAGCAGTTCTTC. It is translated as CASSMDRGPYNEQFF. The variable domain in full, with the rest retrieved from reference TRBV18 and TRBJ2-1, is NAGVMQNPRHLVRRRGQEARLRCSPMKGHSHVYWYRQLPEEGLKFMVYLQKENIIDESGMPKERFSAEFPKEGPSILRIQQVVRGDSAAYFCASSMDRGPYNEQFFGPGTRLTVL.

This clone was recorded once. The genes are TRBV6-5 and TRBJ1-5; D is unclear. The V end lost 6 bases, the J end lost 3 bases, and 12 bases lay between the germline ends. CDR3 length: 14 residues. CDR1 is MNHEY and CDR2 is SVGAGI in the germline V gene. CDR3: CASSRDTFNQPQHF. CDR3 in DNA: TGTGCCAGCAGCAGAGACACCTTCAATCAGCCCCAGCATTTT.

V gene TRBV5-1 combines with J gene TRBJ2-7, with D hard to call. The CDR3 sequence is 13 residues long. Trimming left V 4 bases short and J 6 bases short, with 14 bases between. The germline V gene has CDR1 SGHRS and CDR2 YFSETQ. The CDR3 DNA follows: TGCGCCAGCAGCCCTGAGGACCTGGGCGAGCAGTACTTC. This sequence encodes CASSPEDLGEQYF.

The chain carries TRBV9 and TRBJ2-4; no clear D. The CDR3 spans 14 residues. Per the germline V gene, CDR1 is SGDLS and CDR2 is YYNGEE. The V end lost 3 bases, the J end lost 0 bases, and 7 bases lay between the germline ends. The CDR3 DNA sequence: TGTGCCAGCAGCGACGGTCTAGCCAAAAACATTCAGTACTTC. Translated, it gives CASSDGLAKNIQYF. The complete variable domain, with remaining parts taken from reference TRBV9 and TRBJ2-4, reads DSGVTQTPKHLITATGQRVTLRCSPRSGDLSVYWYQQSLDQGLQFLIQYYNGEERAKGNILERFSAQQFPDLHSELNLSSLELGDSALYFCASSDGLAKNIQYFGAGTRLSVL.

The V and J genes are TRBV27 and TRBJ2-7, with 7 bases identical to TRBD1. V gave up 5 bases and J gave up 0 bases; unmatched junction bases: 1. Germline V gene lookup returns CDR1 MNHEY and CDR2 SMNVEV (reference sequence). The CDR3 loop spans 13 amino acids. The CDR3 is CASSRQGSYEQYF. CDR3 coding DNA: TGTGCCAGCAGTCGACAGGGCTCCTACGAGCAGTACTTC.

The chain carries TRBV18 and TRBJ2-5; TRBD1 matches at 8 bases. CDR1 and CDR2 from the germline V gene are KGHSH and LQKENI. Trimming cost V 6 bases and J 4 bases; bases outside gene matches: 7. The CDR3 runs to 14 residues. The chain's CDR3 is CASSISRGPETQYF. The CDR3 DNA is TGTGCCAGCTCTATCAGCAGGGGGCCAGAGACCCAGTACTTC.

The rearrangement joins TRBV11-2 to TRBJ1-2; D is ambiguous. Per the germline V gene, CDR1 is SGHAT and CDR2 is FQNNGV. This CDR3 has 12 amino acids. The V gene lost 5 bases and the J gene lost 8 bases, with 12 bases spanning the gap. In DNA, the CDR3 is TGTGCCAGCAGCCATGATGAGGTGGGCTACACCTTC. This codes for CASSHDEVGYTF.

The chain links TRBV6-5 to TRBJ1-3, with D perhaps TRBD1 (5 bases). Germline V CDR1 and CDR2: MNHEY, SVGAGI. With 2 bases removed from V and 3 bases from J, the gap between germline ends came to 8 bases. CDR3 length equals 14 residues. CDR3 coding DNA: TGTGCCAGCAGTTACAGGGGAGGTGGAAACACCATATATTTT. It specifies CASSYRGGGNTIYF.

V is TRBV18 and J is TRBJ1-2; possibly TRBD1 for D (5 bases). Germline CDR1 is KGHSH and CDR2 is LQKENI. The CDR3 contains 15 residues. V was trimmed by 2 bases and J by 4 bases, leaving 14 bases between them. This chain's CDR3 is CASSPMVGQIYGYTF. The CDR3 DNA reads TGTGCCAGCTCACCAATGGTGGGGCAGATCTATGGCTACACCTTC.

CDR3 residues: CASSLVTNLVSNQPQHF. The CDR3 nucleotides read TGTGCCAGCAGTTTAGTGACAAATCTAGTGAGCAATCAGCCCCAGCATTTT. The chain links TRBV28 to TRBJ1-5; D is unresolved. Germline CDR1 is MDHEN and CDR2 is SYDVKM. The ends were cut back, 2 bases at V and 1 base at J, with 15 bases in the middle. This CDR3 region has 17 residues.

V is TRBV3-1 (or the pseudogene TRBV3-2) and J is TRBJ2-1; D gene uncertain. Germline values: CDR1 LGHDT, CDR2 YNNKEL (reference sequence). The CDR3 is 16 amino acids. The V end was cut by 2 bases, the J end by 10 bases, with 21 bases between. The CDR3 region is CASSQISGLPQREQFF. The CDR3 DNA follows: TGTGCCAGCAGCCAAATATCTGGGCTCCCGCAGAGAGAGCAGTTCTTC.

The chain carries TRBV6-5 and TRBJ1-2, with 7 bases aligning to TRBD1. This CDR3 has 14 amino acids. Trimming at V came to 5 bases and at J to 5 bases, leaving 8 bases not matched to a gene. Germline CDR1 is MNHEY and CDR2 is SVGAGI. DNA for the CDR3: TGTGCCAGCAGTACCTCAGGACAGGCTTATGGCTACACCTTC. It is translated as CASSTSGQAYGYTF.

A single count supports this clone. Distinct nucleotide sequences in the sample also encode this CDR3. This chain uses TRBV5-1 with TRBJ1-2, with 7 bases lining up with TRBD1. The V gene end was trimmed by 0 bases and the J gene end by 8 bases; junction bases not matched to a gene: 1. Per the germline V gene, CDR1 is SGHRS and CDR2 is YFSETQ. This CDR3 spans 12 amino acids. CDR3 region: CASSLEGGGYTF. The CDR3 coding sequence is TGCGCCAGCAGCTTGGAAGGGGGCGGCTACACCTTC. Complete variable domain (other parts from reference TRBV5-1 and TRBJ1-2): KAGVTQTPRYLIKTRGQQVTLSCSPISGHRSVSWYQQTPGQGLQFLFEYFSETQRNKGNFPGRFSGRQFSNSRSEMNVSTLELGDSALYLCASSLEGGGYTFGSGTRLTVV.

This clone came up a few times. The chain combines TRBV6-4 with TRBJ2-6, with 9 positions matching TRBD1. In germline, CDR1 is MRHNA, CDR2 SNTAGT. The CDR3 covers 22 residues. V shed 0 bases, J shed 0 bases, and the junction held 15 bases outside the gene matches. The CDR3 region is CASSDSGTGNFAGNSGANVLTF. The CDR3 bases are TGTGCCAGCAGTGACTCCGGGACAGGGAATTTTGCGGGAAACTCTGGGGCCAACGTCCTGACTTTC.

The chain has TRBV19 and TRBJ1-2; TRBD1 matches at 7 bases. Germline-derived CDR1 and CDR2 are LNHDA and SQIVND (reference sequence). J was trimmed by 0 bases and V by 5 bases; bases with no gene match: 6. The CDR3 runs 15 residues. DNA for the CDR3: TGTGCCAGTAGTGTGCAGGGGGTCGCTAACTATGGCTACACCTTC. As protein: CASSVQGVANYGYTF. Variable domain in full (rest from reference TRBV19 and TRBJ1-2): DGGITQSPKYLFRKEGQNVTLSCEQNLNHDAMYWYRQDPGQGLRLIYYSQIVNDFQKGDIAEGYSVSREKKESFPLTVTSAQKNPTAFYLCASSVQGVANYGYTFGSGTRLTVV.

The chain is built from TRBV6-5 and TRBJ1-1; no firm D call. Germline V lookup: CDR1 MNHEY, CDR2 SVGAGI. The V end was cut by 5 bases, the J end by 2 bases, with 9 bases between. The CDR3 runs to 13 residues. The CDR3, as DNA: TGTGCCAGCAGTATGACCCCAAACACTGAAGCTTTCTTT. Protein product: CASSMTPNTEAFF.

The chain has TRBV24-1 and TRBJ2-5, with D possibly TRBD1 on 6 matching bases. The CDR3 has 15 amino acids. V was clipped by 4 bases and J by 4 bases, with 15 bases between them. In germline, CDR1 is KGHDR, CDR2 SFDVKD. The CDR3 is CATSDPSQGSETQYF. CDR3 sequence (DNA): TGTGCCACCAGTGACCCCTCACAGGGTTCAGAGACCCAGTACTTC.

J is TRBJ2-5 and V is TRBV5-6, with a weak D call TRBD1 (5 bases). V gave up 1 base and J gave up 4 bases, with 8 bases separating them. Germline CDR1 is SGHDT and CDR2 is YYEEEE. This CDR3 spans 13 amino acids. The CDR3 DNA sequence: TGTGCCAGCAGCTTGCTGACAGCAGAGACCCAGTACTTC. It yields the protein CASSLLTAETQYF.

J is TRBJ1-1 and V is TRBV28; unclear D gene. V dropped 5 bases and J dropped 7 bases, with 14 bases sitting between them. CDR3 size: 13 residues. CDR1 and CDR2 from the germline V gene are MDHEN and SYDVKM. The CDR3 region is CASSIESALEAFF. For the CDR3, the DNA is TGTGCCAGCAGTATAGAAAGTGCCCTTGAAGCTTTCTTT.

J is TRBJ1-3 and V is TRBV6-6; TRBD1 matches 11 bases. Germline-derived CDR1 and CDR2 are MNHNY and SVGAGI (reference sequence). This CDR3 has 15 amino acids. With V trimmed by 4 bases and J by 4 bases, 3 bases remained unmatched. The CDR3 sequence: CASSWTGGTGNTIYF. The CDR3 coding sequence is TGTGCCAGCAGTTGGACAGGGGGCACCGGAAACACCATATATTTT.